This is a list of T cell receptor beta chains from one sample in a study of fetal regulatory T cell absence and autoimmunity. The table came from immunoSEQ multiplex PCR; TCRdb's copy has only in-frame clones and leaves some out. The sample gives about 46,000 clones, about 86% of which show up once; about 0.41% is in the top ten. The sample was cord blood. The receptors stem from a newborn boy with IPEX syndrome. The CDR3 runs from the conserved cysteine through the conserved F or W. The D gene is left open where the match is weak. Part of the rows lack a size; the others show once, few, many or a class for expanded clones.

>TRBD2|TRBJ2-2|.|TRBV6-1
TGTGCCAGCAGTGCTAGCGGGGGGTTTCCCGGGGAGCTGTTTTTT
CASSASGGFPGELFF
>TRBD2|TRBJ2-7|.|TRBV19
TGTGCCAGTAGTCAGCTAGCGGGAGACTCTTACGAGCAGTACTTC
CASSQLAGDSYEQYF
>.|TRBJ1-4|.|TRBV7-2
TGTGCCAGCAGCCCCCGAGGGGCTAATGAAAAACTGTTTTTT
CASSPRGANEKLFF
>.|TRBJ2-7|few|TRBV9
TGTGCCAGCAGCCCCTCACAGGGAAGGACCTACGAGCAGTACTTC
CASSPSQGRTYEQYF
>.|TRBJ2-1|.|TRBV27
TGTGCCAGCAGTTCCCTTAACACCGGCAATGAGCAGTTCTTC
CASSSLNTGNEQFF
>.|TRBJ2-7|few|TRBV13
TGTGCCAGCAGCTTAGGCAGGGAAGAGCAGTACTTC
CASSLGREEQYF
>.|TRBJ2-7|.|TRBV6-5
TGTGCCAGCAGCCCGAGGGGAGGTGCCACCTACGAGCAGTACTTC
CASSPRGGATYEQYF
>TRBD1|TRBJ1-5|.|TRBV7-9
TGTGCCAGCAGCTTACAGGGGGCTCAGCCCCAGCATTTT
CASSLQGAQPQHF
>.|TRBJ2-7|.|TRBV27
TGTGCCAGCAGTTTCGTCCCGGGAAACGAGCAGTACTTC
CASSFVPGNEQYF
>.|TRBJ2-3|.|TRBV10-3
TGTGCCATCAGTGAATGGGCATCTAGCACAGATACGCAGTATTTT
CAISEWASSTDTQYF
>.|TRBJ2-7|.|TRBV27
TGTGCCAGCAGTTTAGGAGCGGCAGGCTACGAGCAGTACTTC
CASSLGAAGYEQYF
>TRBD2|TRBJ2-2|.|TRBV18
TGTGCCAGCTCACCGCTCCCTGGAACTAGCGGGAGGGCCGGGAACACCGGGGAGCTGTTTTTT
CASSPLPGTSGRAGNTGELFF
>TRBD1|TRBJ2-2|.|TRBV7-8
TGTGCCAGCAGTTCGGGGGACAGGGTCACCGGGGAGCTGTTTTTT
CASSSGDRVTGELFF